The clone carrying this T cell receptor (beta chain) has more than one count but fewer than ten. This specimen comes from a study of blood T cell repertoires in COVID-19. Study-wide background: PBMCs, B-cell-depleted T cells, or T cells were the source of the cDNA or gDNA that made up the material.

With 6 bases removed from V and 2 bases from J, the gap between germline ends came to 10 bases. This CDR3 is 13 amino acids long. CDR1 MNHEY and CDR2 SMNVEV come from the germline V gene (reference sequence). Authors' processing steps: Reference gene primer amplification gave nucleated cell count estimates. Sequencing was performed with immunoSEQ multiplex PCR; in TCRdb, only in-frame clones are kept and a portion is missing. V, J and clone size are taken as reported in that table, and D and trimming were inferred from the DNA itself. The table has 25,000 to 30,000 clones, around 82% seen once; the top ten hold about 1.8%.

The chain joins TRBV27 to TRBJ1-1, with D uncertain. Sequences were obtained from peripheral blood. The clonotype originates from a man older than 75 with active or convalescent COVID-19. Here the CDR3 DNA reads TGTGCCAGCAGAACACGGAGAAACACTGAAGCTTTCTTT. Its protein product is CASRTRRNTEAFF.